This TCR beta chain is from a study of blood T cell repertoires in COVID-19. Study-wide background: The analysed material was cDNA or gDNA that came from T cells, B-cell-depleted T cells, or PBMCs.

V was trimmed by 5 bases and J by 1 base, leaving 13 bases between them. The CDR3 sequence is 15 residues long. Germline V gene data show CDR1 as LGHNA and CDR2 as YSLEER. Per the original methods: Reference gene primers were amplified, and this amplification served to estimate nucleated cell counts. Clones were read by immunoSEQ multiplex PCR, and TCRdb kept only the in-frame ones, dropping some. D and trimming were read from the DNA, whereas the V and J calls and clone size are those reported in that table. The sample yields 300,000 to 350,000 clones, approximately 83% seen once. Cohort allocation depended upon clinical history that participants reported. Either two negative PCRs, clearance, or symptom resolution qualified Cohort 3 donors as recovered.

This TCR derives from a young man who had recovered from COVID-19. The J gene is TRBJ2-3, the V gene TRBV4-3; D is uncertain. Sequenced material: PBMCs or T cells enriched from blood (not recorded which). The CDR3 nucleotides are TGCGCCAGCAGCGCCCTCTCGGGTCGCACAGATACGCAGTATTTT. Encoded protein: CASSALSGRTDTQYF.